These 22 T cell receptor beta chains were sequenced from one sample in a study of blood T cell repertoires in COVID-19. This table comes from immunoSEQ multiplex PCR, and its TCRdb copy is limited to in-frame clones, with some not included. The profile shows 130,000 or so clones, roughly 91% of them singletons. Sequencing was performed on peripheral blood. The receptors were gathered from a man in his fifties or sixties with active or convalescent COVID-19.

This clone has only a few counts. J is TRBJ2-2 and V is TRBV5-6, with TRBD2 identical over 9 bases. The CDR3 is 17 amino acids. Germline V gives CDR1 SGHDT, CDR2 YYEEEE. V was pared by 5 bases and J by 4 bases, with 12 bases of the junction left unmatched. CDR3 bases: TGTGCCAGCAGGGTTTTTGCGGGAGGGCCGGGCACCGGGGAGCTGTTTTTT. This sequence encodes CASRVFAGGPGTGELFF.

The V call is TRBV6-4, the J call TRBJ1-5; D perhaps matches TRBD1 (6 bases). CDR1 and CDR2 from the germline V gene are MRHNA and SNTAGT. The CDR3 extends over 14 amino acids. The V end was cut by 3 bases, the J end by 3 bases, with 9 bases between. The CDR3 region has the DNA TGTGCCAGCAGTGAAACAGGGACCAATCAGCCCCAGCATTTT. As protein: CASSETGTNQPQHF.

This chain connects TRBV5-5 to TRBJ1-2; D ambiguous. The V end lost 4 bases, the J end lost 8 bases, and 9 bases lay between the germline ends. CDR3 size: 11 residues. CDR1 and CDR2 (germline): SGHKS, YYEKEE (reference sequence). Written as DNA, the CDR3 is TGTGCCAGCAGCCTAAATTTGGGCTACACCTTC. Encoded protein: CASSLNLGYTF. Complete variable domain (other parts from reference TRBV5-5 and TRBJ1-2): DAGVTQSPTHLIKTRGQQVTLRCSPISGHKSVSWYQQVLGQGPQFIFQYYEKEERGRGNFPDRFSARQFPNYSSELNVNALLLGDSALYLCASSLNLGYTFGSGTRLTVV.

This clone was seen just once. This chain joins TRBV9 and TRBJ2-3, with TRBD1 matching over 10 bases. The germline V gene has CDR1 SGDLS and CDR2 YYNGEE. V dropped 9 bases and J dropped 3; count of bases not matched to a gene: 13. The CDR3 loop spans 16 amino acids. DNA for the CDR3: TGTGCCACCTCGACGGGACAGGGGCTCGGGACAGATACGCAGTATTTT. This encodes CATSTGQGLGTDTQYF.

The chain uses TRBV6-1 and TRBJ2-5; no firm D call. V dropped 3 bases and J dropped 2 bases, with 19 bases sitting between them. This CDR3 comprises 17 residues. In germline, CDR1 is MNHNS, CDR2 SASEGT. CDR3 in amino acids: CASSDHLGWRIQETQYF. CDR3 DNA sequence: TGTGCCAGCAGTGATCACCTCGGTTGGCGGATTCAAGAGACCCAGTACTTC.

The chain recombines TRBV5-6 with TRBJ2-1; D is perhaps TRBD1 (6 bases). CDR1 and CDR2 from the germline V gene are SGHDT and YYEEEE. Trimming removed 4 bases from V and 3 bases from J, with 17 bases in between. The CDR3 spans 16 residues. CDR3 amino acids: CASSRIRTAVYNEQFF. CDR3 nucleotides: TGTGCCAGCAGCCGAATAAGGACAGCGGTCTACAATGAGCAGTTCTTC.

This sequence joins TRBV5-1 and TRBJ2-5; 7 nucleotides line up with TRBD2. The junction had 8 bases not matched to a gene; V was cut back by 7 bases and J by 5 bases. The CDR3 has 13 amino acids. CDR1 is SGHRS, CDR2 YFSETQ, per germline. This CDR3 reads CASGRQGGETQYF. The CDR3 DNA reads TGCGCCAGCGGGAGGCAGGGAGGGGAGACCCAGTACTTC.

This chain joins TRBV28 and TRBJ2-3; TRBD1 aligns across 12 bases. Germline V gives CDR1 MDHEN, CDR2 SYDVKM. Losses at the gene ends were 3 bases for V and 1 base for J; bases not matched to a gene: 5. The CDR3 contains 17 residues. In DNA, the CDR3 is TGTGCCAGCAGTTTCGGGACAGGGGGCGCAGGCACAGATACGCAGTATTTT. It specifies CASSFGTGGAGTDTQYF. Filled out from reference TRBV28 and TRBJ2-3, the complete variable domain reads DVKVTQSSRYLVKRTGEKVFLECVQDMDHENMFWYRQDPGLGLRLIYFSYDVKMKEKGDIPEGYSVSREKKERFSLILESASTNQTSMYLCASSFGTGGAGTDTQYFGPGTRLTVL.

V and J are TRBV6-2 or TRBV6-3 and TRBJ2-7, with D possibly TRBD2 on 6 matching bases. Germline CDR1 is MNHEY and CDR2 is SVGEGT. Trimming took 2 bases from V and 7 from J, leaving 12 bases between them. This CDR3 has 13 residues. The CDR3 is CASSYGRGREQYF. The CDR3 region has the DNA TGTGCCAGCAGTTACGGGCGGGGCAGGGAGCAGTACTTC.

The chain combines TRBV18 with TRBJ2-7, with 12 bases aligning to TRBD1. Germline V gives CDR1 KGHSH, CDR2 LQKENI. CDR3 length: 14 residues. Trimming took 3 bases from V and 6 from J; bases not matched to a gene: 3. The CDR3 reads CASSPRDRGREQYF. Here the CDR3 DNA reads TGTGCCAGCTCACCCCGGGACAGGGGGCGCGAGCAGTACTTC.

The V call is TRBV27, the J call TRBJ2-7; D perhaps matches TRBD2 (5 bases). This CDR3 contains 14 residues. Germline CDR1 is MNHEY and CDR2 is SMNVEV (reference sequence). V was cut by 2 bases and J by 0 bases, with 8 bases left in between. The CDR3 coding sequence is TGTGCCAGCAGTTTAAGGAGGAGCTCCTACGAGCAGTACTTC. This codes for CASSLRRSSYEQYF.

The gene calls are TRBV9 and TRBJ2-6; the D is unclear. Germline CDR1 SGDLS, CDR2 YYNGEE. V was pared by 4 bases and J by 0 bases, with 5 bases between. This CDR3 comprises 14 residues. CDR3 nucleotides: TGTGCCAGCAGCCCCTCCTCTGGGGCCAACGTCCTGACTTTC. It is translated as CASSPSSGANVLTF.

V and J are TRBV4-2 and TRBJ1-2, with TRBD1 matching 10 bases. From germline, CDR1 is LGHNA and CDR2 YNFKEQ. The ends lost 4 bases at V and 4 bases at J; junction bases unmatched: 15. The CDR3 length is 18 residues. The CDR3 DNA sequence: TGTGCCAGCAGCCCGCGGAGATTTGGGACAGGGGAAGTCTATGGCTACACCTTC. Residues: CASSPRRFGTGEVYGYTF.

The CDR3 is CASSFAGGSGNEQFF. In nucleotides, the CDR3 is TGTGCCAGCAGCTTCGCAGGGGGCAGTGGGAATGAGCAGTTCTTC. The V call is TRBV11-2, the J call TRBJ2-1; 8 bases agree with TRBD1. The CDR3 sequence is 15 residues long. V lost 3 bases and J lost 7; bases outside the gene matches: 8. Germline V CDR1 and CDR2: SGHAT, FQNNGV.

The chain carries TRBV5-1 and TRBJ2-5; 11 bases align to TRBD1. The junction had 12 bases not matched to a gene; V was cut back by 2 bases and J by 3 bases. This CDR3 has 18 residues. The germline V gene has CDR1 SGHRS and CDR2 YFSETQ. This CDR3 reads CASSLSPTGQGVEETQYF. The CDR3, as DNA: TGCGCCAGCAGCTTAAGCCCGACGGGACAGGGGGTTGAAGAGACCCAGTACTTC.

CDR3: CASENRASGGLANTGELFF. DNA of the CDR3: TGTGCCAGTGAAAACCGAGCGAGCGGGGGCCTGGCGAACACCGGGGAGCTGTTTTTT. V gene TRBV7-2 combines with J gene TRBJ2-2, with 8 bases that match TRBD2. V lost 9 bases to trimming and J lost 0 bases; unmatched junction nucleotides: 18. There are 19 residues in the CDR3. Germline V gene data show CDR1 as SGHTA and CDR2 as FQGNSA.

This clone has just a few counts. The chain is built from TRBV6-1 and TRBJ2-7; 11 nucleotides match TRBD2. The trim removed 2 bases at V and 2 bases at J, leaving 8 bases unmatched. Germline CDR1 is MNHNS and CDR2 is SASEGT. The length of the CDR3 is 17 residues. The CDR3 DNA reads TGTGCCAGCAGTGAACTGTCTAGCGGGGGGCGAGCCTACGAGCAGTACTTC. Translated: CASSELSSGGRAYEQYF.

The CDR3 sequence is CASSVVPYEQYF. CDR3 sequence (DNA): TGTGCCAGCAGTGTAGTCCCCTACGAGCAGTACTTC. V gene TRBV2 combines with J gene TRBJ2-7; D call uncertain. CDR1 SNHLY and CDR2 FYNNEI come from the germline V gene. Trimming removed 4 bases at V and 2 bases at J, with 6 bases between. This CDR3 region has 12 residues.

V usage is TRBV30 and J usage is TRBJ1-3; 10 bases line up with TRBD1. In germline, CDR1 is GTSNPN, CDR2 SVGIG (reference sequence). CDR3 length: 15 residues. The V segment lost 3 bases and the J segment 8 bases; nucleotides outside the gene matches: 10. The CDR3 protein is CAWRTGGPPGDTIYF. CDR3 DNA: TGTGCCTGGAGGACAGGGGGCCCCCCTGGGGACACCATATATTTT.

This clone was seen only a few times. The gene calls are TRBV5-4 and TRBJ2-7; TRBD1 aligns across 7 bases. Germline trimming cut 2 bases from V and 5 bases from J; bases unmatched to any gene: 4. Germline values: CDR1 SGHNT, CDR2 YYREEE (reference sequence). The CDR3 length is 13 residues. The chain's CDR3 is CASSFKGADEQYF. The CDR3 nucleotides are TGTGCCAGCAGCTTTAAGGGGGCGGACGAGCAGTACTTC.

This clone was observed a single time. The rearrangement joins TRBV11-2 to TRBJ1-2, with 10 bases fitting TRBD1. Germline CDR1 reads SGHAT; CDR2 reads FQNNGV. V gave up 2 bases and J gave up 7 bases; unmatched junction bases: 7. CDR3 size: 15 residues. Here the CDR3 DNA reads TGTGCCAGCAGCTTACGGACAGGGGGTAAAGGTGGCTACACCTTC. It codes for CASSLRTGGKGGYTF. Full variable domain (rest looked up from reference TRBV11-2 and TRBJ1-2): EAGVAQSPRYKIIEKRQSVAFWCNPISGHATLYWYQQILGQGPKLLIQFQNNGVVDDSQLPKDRFSAERLKGVDSTLKIQPAKLEDSAVYLCASSLRTGGKGGYTFGSGTRLTVV.

CDR3 residues: CASSEKGRGFFGLFF. The DNA of the CDR3 is TGTGCCAGCAGTGAGAAAGGTCGAGGATTCTTCGGACTGTTTTTT. V gene TRBV6-1 combines with J gene TRBJ1-4, with D unresolved. The germline gives CDR1 MNHNS, CDR2 SASEGT. The V and J ends lost 3 bases and 13 bases respectively, with 21 bases between them. The CDR3 is 15 amino acids.